The 29 T cell receptor beta chains presented below share a single source sample, sequenced in a study of T cell responses to AZD1222 COVID-19 vaccine. The table came from immunoSEQ multiplex PCR; TCRdb's copy has only in-frame clones and leaves some out. The table records over 100,000 clones, about 85% of them present only once. The source material was peripheral blood, sampled on day 0 of AZD1222 vaccination. The receptor source for this set is an adult in good health.

This rearrangement joins TRBV11-2 to TRBJ2-7; tentative D call: TRBD2 (5 bases). Per germline, CDR1 SGHAT and CDR2 FQNNGV. This CDR3 region has 15 residues. The V end was cut by 2 bases, the J end by 0 bases, with 11 bases between. The CDR3 loop reads CASSLLAGNSYEQYF. CDR3 bases: TGTGCCAGCAGCTTACTGGCGGGCAACTCCTACGAGCAGTACTTC.

This rearrangement joins TRBV18 to TRBJ1-4, with D perhaps matching TRBD1 (5 bases). The V end was cut by 0 bases, the J end by 11 bases, with 16 bases between. Germline V gene data show CDR1 as KGHSH and CDR2 as LQKENI. CDR3 length equals 15 residues. This CDR3 reads CASSPPDRPGGKLFF. CDR3 coding DNA: TGTGCCAGCTCACCACCGGATCGTCCGGGGGGGAAACTGTTTTTT.

This chain links TRBV18 with TRBJ1-3; TRBD1 aligns across 7 bases. V lost 2 bases, J lost 0 bases, and 1 base stayed unmatched. The CDR3 is 15 amino acids. The V gene's germline CDR1 is KGHSH and CDR2 LQKENI. CDR3 sequence (DNA): TGTGCCAGCTCACCAGGGACAGCCTCTGGAAACACCATATATTTT. Translated, it gives CASSPGTASGNTIYF.

This chain uses TRBV3-1 (or the pseudogene TRBV3-2) with TRBJ2-3; D remains ambiguous. CDR1 LGHDT and CDR2 YNNKEL come from the germline V gene (reference sequence). V was shortened by 2 bases and J by 2 bases, with 5 bases between the two germline ends. The CDR3 length is 13 residues. The CDR3 loop is CASSQPTTDTQYF. For the CDR3, the DNA is TGTGCCAGCAGCCAACCTACCACAGATACGCAGTATTTT.

The table lists this clone with a few counts. The CDR3 protein is CASSLEGRGETYGYTF. The CDR3 DNA is TGTGCCAGCAGCTTAGAGGGAAGGGGGGAGACCTATGGCTACACCTTC. The rearrangement uses TRBV7-6 and TRBJ1-2, with a possible D match to TRBD1 (6 bases). Germline V lookup: CDR1 SGHVS, CDR2 FNYEAQ. Deletions cut 1 base from V and 4 bases from J, with 16 bases between. The CDR3 consists of 16 residues.

The rearrangement joins TRBV7-9 to TRBJ1-1; a weak D match, TRBD1 (6 bases). The V gene lost 3 bases and the J gene lost 7 bases, with 15 bases spanning the gap. Germline-derived CDR1 and CDR2 are SEHNR and FQNEAQ (reference sequence). CDR3 length: 14 residues. CDR3 DNA sequence: TGTGCCAGCAGCTTCTTGAGCGGGACAAATGAAGCTTTCTTT. It codes for CASSFLSGTNEAFF.

The V gene is TRBV14, the J gene TRBJ2-5; the D gene is possibly TRBD1 (6 bases). The CDR3 is 14 amino acids. The V gene lost 4 bases and the J gene lost 1 base, with 10 bases spanning the gap. Per germline, CDR1 SGHDN and CDR2 FVKESK. CDR3 DNA sequence: TGTGCCAGCAGCCCCGGGACAATCCAAGAGACCCAGTACTTC. As protein: CASSPGTIQETQYF.

The rearrangement uses TRBV30 and TRBJ1-6; a possible D gene is TRBD1 (6 bases). Between the trimmed V and J ends, which lost 5 bases and 10 bases, there was a span of 12 bases. The V gene's germline CDR1 is GTSNPN and CDR2 SVGIG (reference sequence). The CDR3 totals 12 residues. CDR3 sequence (DNA): TGTGCCTGGGGTAGGACAGTATCACCCCTCCACTTT. Translated: CAWGRTVSPLHF.

The chain combines TRBV7-2 with TRBJ2-7; 8 bases line up with TRBD2. This CDR3 is 15 amino acids long. CDR1 is SGHTA, CDR2 FQGNSA, per germline. The J segment lost 2 bases and the V segment lost 3 bases, leaving 6 bases of the junction unmatched. CDR3: CASSLQAGETYEQYF. The DNA for the CDR3 is TGTGCCAGCAGCTTGCAAGCGGGGGAAACCTACGAGCAGTACTTC.

The chain couples TRBV11-2 to TRBJ2-7; 12 bases match TRBD1. This CDR3 has 17 amino acids. V trimming: 3 bases; J trimming: 6 bases; junction bases outside the gene matches: 12. From germline, CDR1 is SGHAT and CDR2 FQNNGV. CDR3 sequence reads: CASSLIYRDRGPLEQYF. In nucleotides, the CDR3 is TGTGCCAGCAGCTTGATTTATAGGGACAGGGGGCCTCTCGAGCAGTACTTC.

The V and J genes are TRBV18 and TRBJ2-5; D remains ambiguous. V was clipped by 2 bases and J by 1 base, with 5 bases between them. Germline assignment: CDR1 KGHSH and CDR2 LQKENI. CDR3 length: 13 residues. CDR3 sequence (DNA): TGTGCCAGCTCACCAAACGTCCAAGAGACCCAGTACTTC. Amino acids: CASSPNVQETQYF.

The chain carries TRBV27 and TRBJ1-5, with TRBD1 matching 10 bases. Germline CDR1 MNHEY, CDR2 SMNVEV (reference sequence). Trimming cost V 8 bases and J 5 bases; bases outside gene matches: 3. The CDR3 runs to 13 residues. Here the CDR3 reads CASRDRGDQPQHF. The CDR3 nucleotides are TGTGCCAGCCGGGACAGGGGAGATCAGCCCCAGCATTTT.

The V call is TRBV28, the J call TRBJ1-1, with a tentative D call TRBD1 (6 bases). Germline-derived CDR1 and CDR2 are MDHEN and SYDVKM. The CDR3 covers 15 residues. V was pared by 0 bases and J by 6 bases, with 14 bases between. DNA for the CDR3: TGTGCCAGCAGTTTATGGGGGGCTATAACCGCTGAAGCTTTCTTT. Translating gives CASSLWGAITAEAFF.

Remarks on this clone: The same CDR3 also results from other DNA sequences found in this sample. V and J are TRBV28 and TRBJ2-5, with D unresolved. The ends were cut back, 3 bases at V and 5 bases at J, with 7 bases in the middle. The germline V gene encodes CDR1 MDHEN and CDR2 SYDVKM. CDR3 size: 12 residues. The CDR3 coding sequence is TGTGCCAGCAGTTTGCTACGGGAGACCCAGTACTTC. Its translation: CASSLLRETQYF.

This clone showed up just once. The chain carries TRBV4-1 and TRBJ1-2; weak D call: TRBD1 (6 bases). CDR1 is MGHRA and CDR2 is YSYEKL in the germline V gene. Trimming took off 1 base at V and 5 bases at J, with 8 bases between the two ends. The CDR3 has 13 residues. The CDR3 nucleotides are TGCGCCAGCAGCCAAGGGACAGCTTATGGCTACACCTTC. Encoded protein: CASSQGTAYGYTF.

The chain joins TRBV6-1 to TRBJ1-2; D remains unclear. The CDR3 is made up of 17 amino acids. V dropped 4 bases and J dropped 12 bases, with 30 bases sitting between them. Germline CDR1 is MNHNS and CDR2 is SASEGT. The CDR3 loop is CASSGIGRTGRLFFDTF. In DNA, the CDR3 is TGTGCCAGCAGTGGCATTGGGAGGACGGGTCGCCTATTTTTCGACACCTTC.

The chain employs TRBV5-6 and TRBJ2-3; 8 positions agree with TRBD2. This CDR3 comprises 17 residues. V lost 0 bases to trimming and J lost 4 bases; unmatched junction nucleotides: 10. The V gene's germline CDR1 is SGHDT and CDR2 YYEEEE. CDR3 in amino acids: CASSLEASGWGADTQYF. DNA for the CDR3: TGTGCCAGCAGCTTGGAGGCTAGCGGGTGGGGGGCAGATACGCAGTATTTT.

The chain is built from TRBV5-1 and TRBJ1-2; weak D call: TRBD1 (6 bases). The CDR3 runs to 13 residues. The V end was cut by 5 bases, the J end by 4 bases, with 12 bases between. Germline V CDR1 and CDR2: SGHRS, YFSETQ. CDR3 nucleotides: TGCGCCAGCAGGCTGGGGGCCGGCTATGGCTACACCTTC. As protein: CASRLGAGYGYTF.

The rearrangement uses TRBV6-6 and TRBJ2-1; D is ambiguous. V lost 2 bases and J lost 4, with 9 bases in between. In germline, CDR1 is MNHNY, CDR2 SVGAGI (reference sequence). The CDR3 covers 14 residues. CDR3 in amino acids: CASSYRSDYNEQFF. CDR3 sequence (DNA): TGTGCCAGCAGTTACCGGTCCGATTACAATGAGCAGTTCTTC.

The chain couples TRBV7-2 to TRBJ2-2; 7 positions agree with TRBD1. The CDR3 is 15 residues long. Losses at the gene ends were 7 bases for V and 1 base for J; bases not matched to a gene: 6. CDR1 and CDR2 from the germline V gene are SGHTA and FQGNSA. In DNA form, the CDR3 reads TGTGCCAGCACCGCAGACAGGGAGAACACCGGGGAGCTGTTTTTT. Translated, it gives CASTADRENTGELFF.

This clone was seen only once. The chain employs TRBV7-2 and TRBJ2-7, with D possibly being TRBD1 (7 bases). Germline CDR1 reads SGHTA; CDR2 reads FQGNSA. The CDR3 is made up of 16 amino acids. V was pared by 5 bases and J by 2 bases, with 19 bases between. CDR3 DNA: TGTGCCAGCAGCGGCGGGACAGCACCTAGGGCCTACGAGCAGTACTTC. This gives the protein CASSGGTAPRAYEQYF.

The V call is TRBV28, the J call TRBJ2-5, with TRBD2 identical over 12 bases. Germline CDR1 and CDR2: MDHEN and SYDVKM. V was pared by 5 bases and J by 4 bases, with 17 bases of the junction left unmatched. The CDR3 extends over 19 amino acids. In DNA form, the CDR3 reads TGTGCCAGCAGTCCCGACACTTTACTAGCGGGGGGCTGGGGAGAGACCCAGTACTTC. It specifies CASSPDTLLAGGWGETQYF.

The gene calls are TRBV6-5 and TRBJ2-2; maybe TRBD1 (6 bases). The CDR3 is 15 amino acids. Deletions cut 6 bases from V and 1 base from J, with 12 bases between. CDR1 is MNHEY and CDR2 is SVGAGI in the germline V gene. For the CDR3, the DNA is TGTGCCAGCAGGCCTGGACAGTTGAACACCGGGGAGCTGTTTTTT. Its protein is CASRPGQLNTGELFF.

The rearrangement uses TRBV24-1 and TRBJ1-2; TRBD1 matches at 11 bases. There are 15 residues in the CDR3. Germline V gene lookup returns CDR1 KGHDR and CDR2 SFDVKD. V trimming: 4 bases; J trimming: 6 bases; junction bases outside the gene matches: 6. CDR3: CATSEAGTGGDGYTF. CDR3 DNA: TGTGCCACCAGTGAGGCCGGGACAGGGGGTGATGGCTACACCTTC.

The J gene is TRBJ1-1, the V gene TRBV14, with TRBD1 matching over 7 bases. This CDR3 is built from 13 residues. Germline V CDR1 and CDR2: SGHDN, FVKESK. The V segment lost 7 bases and the J segment 6 bases; nucleotides outside the gene matches: 8. The CDR3 bases are TGTGCCAGCAATAGACAGGGATTCGCTGAAGCTTTCTTT. Amino acids: CASNRQGFAEAFF.

The chain recombines TRBV4-3 with TRBJ2-1, with 8 nucleotides matching TRBD2. The CDR3 loop spans 16 amino acids. Germline V gene lookup returns CDR1 LGHNA and CDR2 YSLEER. Trimming took 1 base from V and 7 from J; bases not matched to a gene: 9. CDR3 bases: TGCGCCAGCAGCCAAGGAGTTGCGGGGGGAGGGAATGAGCAGTTCTTC. It is translated as CASSQGVAGGGNEQFF.

The chain is built from TRBV4-1 and TRBJ1-1; D possibly corresponds to TRBD1 (5 bases). This CDR3 has 13 residues. V shed 1 base and J shed 12 bases, with 15 bases lying between them. Per germline, CDR1 MGHRA and CDR2 YSYEKL. The CDR3 is CASSQVGAGETFF. CDR3 bases: TGCGCCAGCAGCCAAGTTGGGGCAGGAGAGACTTTCTTT.

V usage is TRBV7-9 and J usage is TRBJ1-1, with 7 nucleotides matching TRBD1. Trimming cost V 5 bases and J 0 bases; bases outside gene matches: 6. This CDR3 region has 15 residues. Looked up from germline, CDR1 is SEHNR and CDR2 is FQNEAQ (reference sequence). Written as DNA, the CDR3 is TGTGCCAGCAGCCCAGTAGGGGGCATGAACACTGAAGCTTTCTTT. This gives the protein CASSPVGGMNTEAFF.

Here the CDR3 DNA reads TGTGCCAGTAGCCACAGGGTGAACTCCTATAATTCACCCCTCCACTTT. Protein product: CASSHRVNSYNSPLHF. J is TRBJ1-6 and V is TRBV19; a weak D match, TRBD1 (6 bases). Germline V gives CDR1 LNHDA, CDR2 SQIVND (reference sequence). This CDR3 is 16 amino acids long. V was cut by 6 bases and J by 0 bases, with 12 bases left in between.